The rows below give T cell receptor beta chains drawn from one sample of a study of immune evolution from preneoplasia to lung adenocarcinoma. The repertoire was sequenced with immunoSEQ multiplex PCR; TCRdb's copy has only in-frame clones and lacks some. The profile shows 8,800 or so clones, 77% of them singletons. Sequencing was done on a sample of FFPE lung adenocarcinoma in situ tissue. These receptors originate from a person aged 60 to 80 with lung adenocarcinoma. Both conserved end residues are part of each CDR3. Each record gives: V gene, D gene, clone size, J gene, CDR3 protein, CDR3 DNA. D genes are given only for firm matches. Size values are once, few and many counts, or a class for expanded clones, and some rows have none.

TRBV19	-	-	TRBJ2-1	CASSIRGELVRAYNEQFF	TGTGCCAGTAGTATCCGGGGTGAGTTGGTGAGGGCCTACAATGAGCAGTTCTTC
TRBV2	-	-	TRBJ2-1	CASSGGSNEQFF	TGTGCCAGCAGTGGTGGAAGCAATGAGCAGTTCTTC
TRBV7-9	-	-	TRBJ1-2	CASSSALREYYGYTF	TGTGCCAGCAGCTCGGCCCTGAGGGAGTACTATGGCTACACCTTC
TRBV19	TRBD1	-	TRBJ2-7	CASSKGQGAAYEQYF	TGTGCCAGTAGTAAGGGACAGGGGGCTGCCTACGAGCAGTACTTC
TRBV5-1	TRBD1	few	TRBJ1-1	CASSFGQGGTEAFF	TGCGCCAGCAGCTTCGGACAGGGCGGCACTGAAGCTTTCTTT
TRBV10-2	TRBD1	few	TRBJ2-7	CASRDGQGSVYEQYF	TGCGCCAGCAGGGACGGACAGGGTTCCGTCTACGAGCAGTACTTC
TRBV11-2	-	-	TRBJ2-2	CASSLAWGTNTGELFF	TGTGCCAGCAGCTTAGCGTGGGGTACGAACACCGGGGAGCTGTTTTTT
TRBV2	TRBD2	-	TRBJ2-5	CASSVFSWGGTSGGDIQETQYF	TGTGCCAGCAGTGTATTTTCGTGGGGCGGGACTAGCGGGGGAGATATCCAAGAGACCCAGTACTTC
TRBV7-2	TRBD1	-	TRBJ1-2	CASSSTGQVHGEEAF	TGTGCCAGCAGCTCGACGGGACAGGTTCATGGGGAGGAGGCCTTC
TRBV7-9	-	-	TRBJ2-5	CASSSSWEFQETQYF	TGTGCCAGCAGCTCCTCGTGGGAGTTCCAAGAGACCCAGTACTTC
TRBV10-3	TRBD1	-	TRBJ1-5	CAIKATGDNQPQHF	TGTGCCATCAAGGCGACAGGGGACAATCAGCCCCAGCATTTT
TRBV14	-	-	TRBJ2-7	CASSQQKGNRVYEQYF	TGTGCCAGCAGCCAACAAAAAGGGAACAGGGTCTACGAGCAGTACTTC
TRBV7-3	TRBD1	-	TRBJ2-5	CASSPTGQGQETQYF	TGTGCCAGCAGCCCGACGGGACAGGGGCAAGAGACCCAGTACTTC
TRBV28	-	-	TRBJ2-5	CASDSWDPGDGETQYF	TGTGCCAGCGATTCATGGGACCCAGGGGATGGGGAGACCCAGTACTTC
TRBV7-3	-	-	TRBJ2-2	CASSLYAGSANTGELFF	TGTGCCAGCAGCTTATATGCGGGGAGCGCGAACACCGGGGAGCTGTTTTTT
TRBV7-6	-	-	TRBJ1-1	CASSTNTEAFF	TGTGCCAGTAGCACGAACACTGAAGCTTTCTTT
TRBV4-3	TRBD1	-	TRBJ2-2	CASSLFDRGVGTGELFF	TGCGCCAGCAGCCTCTTCGACAGGGGTGTAGGCACCGGGGAGCTGTTTTTT
TRBV9	TRBD1	-	TRBJ1-4	CASSGGQEGEKLFF	TGTGCCAGCAGCGGGGGACAGGAGGGGGAAAAACTGTTTTTT
TRBV28	TRBD1	-	TRBJ2-5	CATRGTGGLETQYF	TGTGCCACAAGGGGGACAGGGGGTTTGGAGACCCAGTACTTC
TRBV11-2	TRBD2	-	TRBJ2-7	CASRTGGYEQYF	TGTGCCAGCAGGACGGGGGGGTACGAGCAGTACTTC
TRBV6-1	-	-	TRBJ2-3	CAIRRWATSTDTQYF	TGTGCCATTCGGCGTTGGGCGACTAGCACAGATACGCAGTATTTT
TRBV5-4	TRBD1	-	TRBJ2-2	CASSLAGQGLAKAGELFF	TGTGCCAGCAGCTTGGCTGGACAGGGACTGGCGAAGGCCGGGGAGCTGTTTTTT
TRBV15	-	-	TRBJ1-5	CATSRGRVDQPQHF	TGTGCCACCAGCAGAGGTCGTGTCGATCAGCCCCAGCATTTT
TRBV20-1	-	-	TRBJ2-3	CSAIQAGQYF	TGCAGTGCTATCCAGGCAGGGCAGTATTTT
TRBV7-2	-	-	TRBJ2-4	CASSPRGGGARGAKNIQYF	TGTGCCAGCAGCCCCCGGGGAGGGGGAGCAAGGGGAGCCAAAAACATTCAGTACTTC
TRBV7-9	-	-	TRBJ2-7	CASSLAHGHIYEQYF	TGTGCCAGCAGCTTAGCGCACGGACACATCTACGAGCAGTACTTC